These T cell receptor beta chains were read from a single sample in a study of blood T cell repertoires in COVID-19. Data came from immunoSEQ multiplex PCR; TCRdb stores just in-frame clones and leaves some out. The sample consists of a few hundred thousand clones, roughly 90% of them appearing once. Sequenced sample: peripheral blood. The receptors originated from a woman between 25 and 40 years old with COVID-19, enrolled during active disease. CDR3s include the opening cysteine and the closing phenylalanine or tryptophan. A D gene is named only where the DNA matches it firmly. Some rows have no size entry. The others give once, few or many, or a class for an expanded clone.

V: TRBV6-1
J: TRBJ2-7
size: .
D: .
DNA: TGTGCCAGCAGTGACAGAAAATACGAGCAGTACTTC
CDR3: CASSDRKYEQYF

V: TRBV12-1
J: TRBJ1-4
size: .
D: .
DNA: TGTGCCAGCAGCTCCTTCCGCGGGACAGGGAATGAAAAACTGTTTTTT
CDR3: CASSSFRGTGNEKLFF

V: TRBV7-9
J: TRBJ1-2
size: once
D: TRBD1
DNA: TGTGCCAGCAGCATAACCGGGACAGGGGTTTATGGCTACACCTTC
CDR3: CASSITGTGVYGYTF

V: TRBV7-9
J: TRBJ1-2
size: .
D: TRBD1
DNA: TGTGCCAGCAGCTTCGGACAGGGTCGGGGCTACACCTTC
CDR3: CASSFGQGRGYTF

V: TRBV4-1
J: TRBJ2-1
size: .
D: TRBD2
DNA: TGCGCCAGCAGCCAAGCCACTAGCGGGGCCTACAATGAGCAGTTCTTC
CDR3: CASSQATSGAYNEQFF

V: TRBV18
J: TRBJ1-3
size: .
D: TRBD1
DNA: TGTGCCAGCTCACCCGGAAACAGGGGTTCTGGAAACACCATATATTTT
CDR3: CASSPGNRGSGNTIYF

V: TRBV29-1
J: TRBJ1-1
size: .
D: TRBD1
DNA: TGCAGCGTTGCCGGGACAGGAGGGAAAGAAGCTTTCTTT
CDR3: CSVAGTGGKEAFF

V: TRBV12-5
J: TRBJ2-5
size: .
D: TRBD1
DNA: TGTGCTAGTGGTACCGGGACAGGGGGCCGGGAGACCCAGTACTTC
CDR3: CASGTGTGGRETQYF

V: TRBV19
J: TRBJ2-1
size: .
D: TRBD1
DNA: TGTGCCAGTACCCACCCGGGACAGGGAGTCAATGAGCAGTTCTTC
CDR3: CASTHPGQGVNEQFF

V: TRBV4-1
J: TRBJ2-5
size: .
D: TRBD2
DNA: TGCGCCAGCAGCCCCACACCGGGACTAGCGGGGCGCCGGGAGACCCAGTACTTC
CDR3: CASSPTPGLAGRRETQYF

V: TRBV7-9
J: TRBJ1-2
size: .
D: .
DNA: TGTGCCAGCAGCTCTGGCGAGGACTATGGCTACACCTTC
CDR3: CASSSGEDYGYTF

V: TRBV7-9
J: TRBJ1-6
size: .
D: .
DNA: TGTGCCAGCAGCTCAGGGACTAGTTCGAGTATTTCACCCCTCCACTTT
CDR3: CASSSGTSSSISPLHF

V: TRBV21-1
J: TRBJ2-7
size: once
D: .
DNA: TGTGCCAGCAGCAAAGGGCAGGGTAACGAGCAGTACTTC
CDR3: CASSKGQGNEQYF